The rows below give T cell receptor beta chains drawn from one sample of a study of cytomegalovirus exposure and HLA in healthy donors. Using immunoSEQ multiplex PCR, the repertoire was profiled, and TCRdb retains in-frame clones only, with some absent. Counted here are 140,000 to 150,000 clones, 75% occurring once; the ten biggest clones make up 7%. Sequencing used PBMCs. The source of these receptors is a man aged 25 to 40 in good health and CMV-seronegative. CDR3s include the opening cysteine and the closing phenylalanine or tryptophan. D genes are given only for firm matches. The listing skips clone size in some rows; elsewhere it reads once, few, many or a size class.

j_call d_call v_call clone_size cdr3_aa cdr3_nt
TRBJ1-5 TRBD1 TRBV28 . CASSSNPLSRGDQPQHF TGTGCCAGCAGTTCCAACCCCCTTAGCAGGGGGGACCAGCCCCAGCATTTT
TRBJ1-5 . TRBV2 . CASSGQGSPNQPQHF TGTGCCAGCAGTGGACAAGGGAGTCCAAATCAGCCCCAGCATTTT
TRBJ2-2 TRBD1 TRBV5-8 . CASSLFLGQGTGELFF TGTGCCAGCAGCTTGTTCCTGGGACAGGGGACCGGGGAGCTGTTTTTT
TRBJ2-7 . TRBV20-1 . CSARFGLEQYF TGCAGTGCTAGATTTGGACTCGAGCAGTACTTC
TRBJ2-3 . TRBV5-6 once CASSLARGSTDTQYF TGTGCCAGCAGCCTTGCAAGGGGATCTACAGATACGCAGTATTTT
TRBJ1-5 . TRBV7-9 . CASSEGHRAGQPQHF TGTGCCAGCAGCGAAGGACATCGAGCGGGTCAGCCCCAGCATTTT
TRBJ1-5 . TRBV5-6 . CASSLGDQPQHF TGTGCCAGCAGCTTAGGGGATCAGCCCCAGCATTTT
TRBJ1-2 . TRBV6-5 . CASSPTGRGSGYTF TGTGCCAGCAGCCCCACAGGGAGAGGCTCTGGCTACACCTTC
TRBJ2-7 . TRBV5-1 . CASSLPDSSYEQYF TGCGCCAGCAGCTTGCCGGACAGTTCCTACGAGCAGTACTTC
TRBJ2-1 . TRBV19 few CASSIIPESYNEQFF TGTGCCAGTAGTATAATTCCGGAGTCCTACAATGAGCAGTTCTTC
TRBJ1-4 . TRBV28 once CASSLIQDEKLFF TGTGCCAGCAGTTTAATTCAGGATGAAAAACTGTTTTTT
TRBJ1-2 TRBD1 TRBV7-2 . CASSLGGTGGGYTF TGTGCCAGCAGCTTAGGAGGGACAGGGGGAGGCTACACCTTC
TRBJ2-5 . TRBV10-2 . CASSEQIQETQYF TGCGCCAGCAGTGAACAGATTCAAGAGACCCAGTACTTC
TRBJ2-5 TRBD2 TRBV19 . CASSTLAGVQETQYF TGTGCCAGTAGTACCCTAGCGGGAGTCCAAGAGACCCAGTACTTC
TRBJ2-1 . TRBV28 once CASSPEAGLLTYNEQFF TGTGCCAGCAGCCCAGAGGCGGGCTTACTCACCTACAATGAGCAGTTCTTC
TRBJ2-7 . TRBV7-8 . CASSRRTESSYEQYF TGTGCCAGCAGCAGACGGACAGAAAGCTCCTACGAGCAGTACTTC
TRBJ1-1 . TRBV10-3 . CAISGDTLNTEAFF TGTGCCATCAGTGGCGACACCTTGAACACTGAAGCTTTCTTT
TRBJ2-7 . TRBV28 . CASSLGGTYEQYF TGTGCCAGCAGTTTGGGGGGAACCTACGAGCAGTACTTC